This TCR beta chain was identified during a study of T cell responses to AZD1222 COVID-19 vaccine. Method: immunoSEQ multiplex PCR; TCRdb's copy keeps in-frame clones and lacks some. The data show about 130,000 clones, 80% to 95% seen once. The J segment lost 10 bases and the V segment lost 5 bases, leaving 23 bases of the junction unmatched. The CDR3 extends over 19 amino acids. Germline V lookup: CDR1 SEHNR, CDR2 FQNEAQ (reference sequence). The rearrangement joins TRBV7-9 to TRBJ2-3, with 11 bases aligning to TRBD2. The sequence was collected from an adult in good health. Here the sequenced sample was peripheral blood, taken on day 0 of AZD1222 vaccination. The CDR3 DNA follows: TGTGCCAGCAGCCCAACATTTCCTGGGACTAGCGGTAGACGCGGTGCGCAGTATTTT. This codes for CASSPTFPGTSGRRGAQYF.